One and the same sample provided the 10 T cell receptor beta chains below, sequenced in a study of HIV-infected patients and healthy controls. One entry per CDR3 protein results from TCRdb running MiXCR on the 5' RACE reads. The sample has about 64,000 distinct CDR3 sequences, roughly a fifth seen once; the top ten hold more than 1.2%. Sequences were obtained from CD4+ T cells from blood. The receptors derive from a human donor in good health.

The chain couples TRBV7-2 to TRBJ2-3; TRBD1 matches 8 bases. V shed 3 bases, J shed 4 bases, and the junction held 6 bases outside the gene matches. Germline V gene lookup returns CDR1 SGHTA and CDR2 FQGNSA. CDR3 length: 15 amino acids. The CDR3 DNA reads as TGTGCCAGCAGCTTCCAGGGGGCGTGGGCAGATACGCAGTATTTT. Its protein is CASSFQGAWADTQYF. Variable domain in full (rest from reference TRBV7-2 and TRBJ2-3): GAGVSQSPSNKVTEKGKDVELRCDPISGHTALYWYRQSLGQGLEFLIYFQGNSAPDKSGLPSDRFSAERTGGSVSTLTIQRTQQEDSAVYLCASSFQGAWADTQYFGPGTRLTVL.

At least ten counts were recorded for this clonotype. The chain links TRBV29-1 to TRBJ2-7; 7 nucleotides match TRBD2. CDR3 length: 15 residues. From germline, CDR1 is SQVTM and CDR2 ANQGSEA. The V gene end was trimmed by 7 bases and the J gene end by 2 bases; junction bases not matched to a gene: 14. CDR3 sequence: CSASPLAAGPYEQYF. The CDR3 nucleotides read TGCAGCGCCTCACCCCTAGCGGCCGGTCCCTACGAGCAGTACTTC.

This clonotype was seen more than once but under ten times. V is TRBV30 and J is TRBJ2-7; TRBD2 matches at 13 bases. The V gene's germline CDR1 is GTSNPN and CDR2 SVGIG (reference sequence). The CDR3 is 13 amino acids. The J segment lost 6 bases and the V segment lost 3 bases, leaving 2 bases of the junction unmatched. The CDR3 nucleotides are TGTGCCTGGAGCGGACTAGCGGGAGTCGAGCAGTACTTC. This gives the protein CAWSGLAGVEQYF.

This clonotype was observed a handful of times. This chain links TRBV9 with TRBJ1-2; 9 bases map to TRBD1. This CDR3 region has 14 residues. The trim removed 3 bases at V and 4 bases at J, leaving 4 bases unmatched. Germline CDR1 and CDR2: SGDLS and YYNGEE. CDR3 sequence: CASSGGTGTYGYTF. The CDR3, as DNA: TGTGCCAGCAGCGGAGGGACAGGGACCTATGGCTACACCTTC.

This clonotype came up a few times. CDR3 in DNA: TGTGCCTGGAGACGGGACTCCACCCTCGGTGAAAAACTGTTTTTT. Encoded protein: CAWRRDSTLGEKLFF. V and J are TRBV30 and TRBJ1-4; weak D call: TRBD1 (5 bases). The germline V gene encodes CDR1 GTSNPN and CDR2 SVGIG (reference sequence). This CDR3 region has 15 residues. Deletions cut 3 bases from V and 7 bases from J, with 18 bases between.

The V and J genes are TRBV7-3 and TRBJ2-2; 11 positions match TRBD2. The CDR3 extends over 15 amino acids. Germline V CDR1 and CDR2: SGHTA, FQGTGA. The trim removed 6 bases at V and 6 bases at J, leaving 6 bases unmatched. This CDR3 reads CASSTSGSLAGELFF. The CDR3 DNA reads TGTGCCAGCAGTACTAGCGGGAGTTTAGCCGGGGAGCTGTTTTTT.

This clonotype was observed a few times. This chain links TRBV4-1 with TRBJ1-5; no clear D gene. The CDR3 has 17 residues. Trimming took 1 base from V and 4 from J, leaving 17 bases between them. Per the germline V gene, CDR1 is MGHRA and CDR2 is YSYEKL. CDR3 DNA sequence: TGCGCCAGCAGCCAAGTCCAGGCGTTTGCCTCGAATCAGCCCCAGCATTTT. This gives the protein CASSQVQAFASNQPQHF.

This clonotype has ten or more counts. The V call is TRBV6-6, the J call TRBJ1-5; the D is unclear. Germline V gene data show CDR1 as MNHNY and CDR2 as SVGAGI (reference sequence). Between the trimmed V and J ends, which lost 3 bases and 0 bases, there was a span of 9 bases. The CDR3 contains 15 residues. CDR3 in amino acids: CASSYRVSSNQPQHF. The CDR3 DNA reads TGTGCCAGCAGTTATCGGGTTTCTAGCAATCAGCCCCAGCATTTT.

This clonotype was seen ten or more times. The chain couples TRBV27 to TRBJ1-1; a possible D gene is TRBD1 (5 bases). CDR3 length equals 15 residues. The V gene's germline CDR1 is MNHEY and CDR2 SMNVEV (reference sequence). V was clipped by 8 bases and J by 7 bases, with 23 bases between them. The CDR3 reads CASCNRDPGEDEAFF. The CDR3 nucleotides read TGTGCCAGCTGTAACCGGGACCCTGGGGAGGATGAAGCTTTCTTT.

The rearrangement joins TRBV2 to TRBJ2-6, with D unresolved. The CDR3 extends over 12 amino acids. V was clipped by 5 bases and J by 17 bases, with 16 bases between them. Per the germline V gene, CDR1 is SNHLY and CDR2 is FYNNEI. The CDR3 is CASSILPSWVTF. The DNA of the CDR3 is TGTGCCAGCAGTATCCTCCCGAGTTGGGTGACTTTC.